The sample holds many counts of the clone carrying this TCR beta chain. The authors built TCR beta libraries using iRepertoire HTBI primers and Arm-PCR of CDR3 regions. One entry per CDR3 protein results from TCRdb running MiXCR on the multiplex PCR reads. The sample lists 550,000 or so distinct CDR3 sequences; around 12% were seen once. J gave up 0 bases and V 4 bases, and 0 bases lay outside the gene matches. The CDR3 contains 14 residues. Germline V gene lookup returns CDR1 KGHDR and CDR2 SFDVKD. Documented time point: newly diagnosed GD, antithyroid drugs for less than 3 months. From RNA extracted from PBMCs, the TCR library was made. This specimen belongs to a study of regulatory T cells in long-lasting Graves disease. This sample was also put to use in a study of T cells in Graves' hyperthyroidism and ophthalmopathy.

V is TRBV24-1 and J is TRBJ1-2; 8 bases agree with TRBD1. The specimen comprised peripheral blood mononuclear cells (PBMCs), sampled at new diagnosis, from a patient treated with antithyroid drugs. This TCR was recovered from a woman aged 30 to 39 with Graves disease. This CDR3 reads CATSETGANYGYTF. The CDR3 bases are TGTGCCACCAGTGAGACAGGGGCTAACTATGGCTACACCTTC.